This record concerns one TCR beta chain sequence. These data come from a study of blood T cell repertoires in COVID-19. The assay was immunoSEQ multiplex PCR, and TCRdb's table has in-frame clones only and misses some. This table holds more than 70,000 clones, roughly four fifths found once. The germline V gene has CDR1 SNHLY and CDR2 FYNNEI. The CDR3 runs to 14 residues. With 3 bases clipped from V and 1 base from J, the junction kept 3 bases outside the gene matches. The origin of this receptor is an older woman with acute or convalescent COVID-19. The chain combines TRBV2 with TRBJ2-7, with 7 bases that match TRBD1. The sequenced sample was peripheral blood. The CDR3 protein is CASSDRGQSYEQYF. CDR3 in DNA: TGTGCCAGCAGTGATCGGGGACAGTCCTACGAGCAGTACTTC.